The clone carrying this TCR beta chain was seen once. Its cognate antigen is unknown. This sample stems from a study of identifying expanded T cells in peripheral blood. Overall study findings and caveats: Approximately 2-week clone count variance significantly increased as total template count grew. Approximately 1.1 clones differed between technical replicates, versus around 15 and 19 over time.

Profiling relied on immunoSEQ multiplex PCR, and the TCRdb table lists in-frame clones only, not all of them. The sample lists tens of thousands of clones, approximately 82% seen once, with 15% to 20% in the top ten. During the collection period, no donor immune events like infections were recorded. The sequencing sample was made of blood. The origin of this receptor is a person aged 18 to 75 in good health.

The CDR3 sequence: CASSIFGTLSGNTIYF. The CDR3 bases are TGTGCCAGTAGTATTTTCGGAACCCTCTCTGGAAACACCATATATTTT. The chain employs TRBV19 and TRBJ1-3; no firm D call. CDR1 and CDR2 from the germline V gene are LNHDA and SQIVND (reference sequence). The CDR3 contains 16 residues. V was shortened by 3 bases and J by 0 bases, with 12 bases between the two germline ends.